This entry features one TCR beta chain sequence. The germline V gene has CDR1 SNHLY and CDR2 FYNNEI. The CDR3 is made up of 15 amino acids. V lost 3 bases, J lost 2 bases, and 4 bases stayed unmatched. The sample is drawn from a study of blood T cell repertoires in COVID-19. Produced via immunoSEQ multiplex PCR; TCRdb's table is partial and in-frame only. The sample gives about 44,000 clones, about 89% of which show up once; around a sixth is in the top ten. This chain links TRBV2 with TRBJ2-4; TRBD2 agrees at 7 bases. This TCR was sampled from a man aged 70-80 years with active COVID-19. The specimen was peripheral blood. The CDR3 region is CASSEGGFSKNIQYF. DNA for the CDR3: TGTGCCAGCAGTGAGGGGGGGTTTTCCAAAAACATTCAGTACTTC.